A selection of T cell receptor beta chains follows, all from one sample in a study of T-cell memory formation after mild COVID-19. TCRdb independently ran MiXCR on the 5' RACE reads; one entry per CDR3 protein. Found here are around 130,000 distinct CDR3 sequences, about 14% of them singletons; the top ten hold about 30%. The sequenced sample was PBMCs or a T cell subset sorted from them (not recorded which). The receptors come from an adult woman who had mild COVID-19 (a few samples of this study predate the infection). Cell type and time point are not known. Each CDR3 is given with its conserved first and last residue. D genes are given only for firm matches. Some rows have no size entry. The others give once, few or many, or a class for an expanded clone.

D	V	size	J	DNA	CDR3
NA	TRBV29-1	NA	TRBJ1-1	TGCAGCGTTGAGGGGGCGCAAGAAGCTTTCTTT	CSVEGAQEAFF
NA	TRBV7-9	many	TRBJ1-1	TGTGCCAGCAGCTTATCGGTCACTGAAGCTTTCTTT	CASSLSVTEAFF
NA	TRBV29-1	NA	TRBJ1-2	TGCAGCGTTGAAGATCCGGTACTGACTTTCTATGGCTACACCTTC	CSVEDPVLTFYGYTF
TRBD2	TRBV7-9	NA	TRBJ2-1	TGTGCCAGCAGCTTAGTAAGCGGGGGTGCGAATGAGCAGTTCTTC	CASSLVSGGANEQFF
TRBD1	TRBV7-9	few	TRBJ1-4	TGTGCCAGCAGCTCACCGTGGGACAGCGATGAAAAACTGTTTTTT	CASSSPWDSDEKLFF
NA	TRBV24-1	few	TRBJ1-1	TGTGCCACCAGTGAGGGGTGGTTAACTGAAGCTTTCTTT	CATSEGWLTEAFF
TRBD1	TRBV9	NA	TRBJ1-2	TGTGCCAGCAGCTCCAGGGACAGGGAGAACTATGGCTACACCTTC	CASSSRDRENYGYTF
NA	TRBV7-9	NA	TRBJ2-5	TGTGCCAGCAGCCGATCTCCCGGGGGACCTAACGAAGAGACCCAGTACTTC	CASSRSPGGPNEETQYF
NA	TRBV5-1	few	TRBJ2-3	TGCGCCAGCACCCCGGGGGCGTCCACAGATACGCAGTATTTT	CASTPGASTDTQYF
TRBD2	TRBV29-1	NA	TRBJ2-3	TGCAGCGTTGAACTAGCGGGGTTCACAGATACGCAGTATTTT	CSVELAGFTDTQYF
NA	TRBV25-1	NA	TRBJ1-1	TGTGCCAGCAGTGCAACAGGCGATAATGAAGCTTTCTTT	CASSATGDNEAFF
TRBD1	TRBV29-1	NA	TRBJ2-7	TGCAGCGTCGAAACAGGGGCTACCTACGAGCAGTACTTC	CSVETGATYEQYF
NA	TRBV7-2	NA	TRBJ1-1	TGTGCCAGCAGCACCTGGACGGACTACACTGAAGCTTTCTTT	CASSTWTDYTEAFF
NA	TRBV7-6	many	TRBJ2-5	TGTGCCAGCAGCTTAGCGGTCGGAGCCACCTCGGAGACCCAGTACTTC	CASSLAVGATSETQYF
NA	TRBV2	NA	TRBJ2-7	TGTGCCAGCAGTGCAGGAGCGACAACCTACGAGCAGTACTTC	CASSAGATTYEQYF
TRBD2	TRBV7-9	few	TRBJ2-3	TGTGCCAGCAGCTTAGTGACTAGCGGGAGGGATACGCAGTATTTT	CASSLVTSGRDTQYF
NA	TRBV20-1	few	TRBJ2-5	TGCAGTGCTAGAGGATTGGACTCCGATGGCGAGACCCAGTACTTC	CSARGLDSDGETQYF
NA	TRBV5-1	many	TRBJ2-7	TGCGCCAGCAGCTTGGGCCGCCCCTACGAGCAGTACTTC	CASSLGRPYEQYF
NA	TRBV6-1	NA	TRBJ2-3	TGTGCCAGCAGTGAACTCGGGACTCTGGGTCCAGATACGCAGTATTTT	CASSELGTLGPDTQYF
NA	TRBV12-3/TRBV12-4	few	TRBJ2-3	TGTGCCAGCAGTTTAGAGCCCCAGCCCACAGATACGCAGTATTTT	CASSLEPQPTDTQYF
TRBD1	TRBV27	few	TRBJ2-7	TGTGCCAGCAGTCTCGGGACAGGGGGTAGAGAGCAGTACTTC	CASSLGTGGREQYF
NA	TRBV7-9	NA	TRBJ2-3	TGTGCCAGCAGCCCCTCCGCAGATACGCAGTATTTT	CASSPSADTQYF
NA	TRBV5-6	NA	TRBJ2-3	TGTGCCAGCAGCTGGGGAATAAGTCCCACAGATACGCAGTATTTT	CASSWGISPTDTQYF
NA	TRBV7-9	few	TRBJ2-3	TGTGCCAGCAGCTCCACGGCCCTAGAGTTACAAGATACGCAGTATTTT	CASSSTALELQDTQYF
TRBD1	TRBV2	few	TRBJ2-1	TGTGCCAGCAGTGGGGACAGGGGACCCTACAATGAGCAGTTCTTC	CASSGDRGPYNEQFF
TRBD2	TRBV7-8	few	TRBJ2-7	TGTGCCAGCAGCTTAGAGGCGGGGGGCCCAGGGCAGTACTTC	CASSLEAGGPGQYF
NA	TRBV12-3/TRBV12-4	few	TRBJ2-1	TGTGCCAGCAGTTTTGCAGTAGCGACCACCCCGTTCTTC	CASSFAVATTPFF
NA	TRBV7-9	NA	TRBJ2-3	TGTGCCAGCAGCTCACCGGGAGATACGCAGTATTTT	CASSSPGDTQYF
TRBD1	TRBV7-6	few	TRBJ2-7	TGTGCCAGCAGCTTTGGGGACAGGGGAGCCTACGAGCAGTACTTC	CASSFGDRGAYEQYF
TRBD2	TRBV24-1	NA	TRBJ2-3	TGTGCCACCAGTGACCGAGGACTAGCGGGAGTAACAGATACGCAGTATTTT	CATSDRGLAGVTDTQYF
NA	TRBV7-9	few	TRBJ2-5	TGTGCCAGCAGCTTAGGGGGTCAGTTAGAGACCCAGTACTTC	CASSLGGQLETQYF
TRBD2	TRBV15	NA	TRBJ2-3	TGTGCCACCAGCAGAACCTTGTCGACTAGCGGGACCACAGATACGCAGTATTTT	CATSRTLSTSGTTDTQYF
NA	TRBV4-1	NA	TRBJ1-1	TGCGCCAGCAGCCAAGATTTAAGGACCGACGTCGCTTTCTTT	CASSQDLRTDVAFF
NA	TRBV15	NA	TRBJ2-7	TGTGCCACCAGCAGAGATCGGGGACCTGGGGACGAGCAGTACTTC	CATSRDRGPGDEQYF
TRBD2	TRBV6-5	few	TRBJ2-7	TGTGCCAGCAGTTACCTGCGGGAGGCCTACGAGCAGTACTTC	CASSYLREAYEQYF
TRBD1	TRBV12-3/TRBV12-4	NA	TRBJ2-3	TGTGCCAGCAGCCGACAGGGGATGGATACGCAGTATTTT	CASSRQGMDTQYF
NA	TRBV10-3	few	TRBJ2-3	TGTGCCATCAGTGAGGATGACAGCGGCCTTCTCACAGATACGCAGTATTTT	CAISEDDSGLLTDTQYF
TRBD1	TRBV7-9	NA	TRBJ1-1	TGTGCCAGCAGCTCGGGGACAGGGGGCACTGAAGCTTTCTTT	CASSSGTGGTEAFF
TRBD1	TRBV5-6	NA	TRBJ2-3	TGTGCCAGCAGCCCGGGTCAGGGGGCATTGGATACGCAGTATTTT	CASSPGQGALDTQYF
NA	TRBV4-3	NA	TRBJ2-7	TGCGCCAGCAGCCAAGAATTTGACGGGAGTAACTACGAGCAGTACTTC	CASSQEFDGSNYEQYF
NA	TRBV24-1	NA	TRBJ2-1	TGTGCCACCAGTGATTGGACAACCTACAATGAGCAGTTCTTC	CATSDWTTYNEQFF
NA	TRBV29-1	NA	TRBJ2-5	TGCAGCGTTGAAGCCCAAGCGGAGCAGTGGGAGACCCAGTACTTC	CSVEAQAEQWETQYF
NA	TRBV7-9	many	TRBJ2-7	TGTGCCAGCAGCTTAGGGTCGGGTGAGCAGTACTTC	CASSLGSGEQYF
NA	TRBV18	few	TRBJ2-3	TGTGCCAGCTCACCAGAAGTTTTAGCGGATACAGATACGCAGTATTTT	CASSPEVLADTDTQYF
NA	TRBV29-1	few	TRBJ1-2	TGCAGCGTCGCATATTCAGGGTTCTACACCTTC	CSVAYSGFYTF
TRBD2	TRBV15	few	TRBJ2-7	TGTGCCACCAGCCCTTGGCGGGAGAATTCCTACGAGCAGTACTTC	CATSPWRENSYEQYF
NA	TRBV7-9	few	TRBJ2-1	TGTGCCAGCAGCTCTTTAGCGGTCGTCAAGAAGAATGAGCAGTTCTTC	CASSSLAVVKKNEQFF
TRBD1	TRBV9	few	TRBJ1-2	TGTGCCAGCAGCGTAGATTTGGTACAGGGGGGCGGCTACACCTTC	CASSVDLVQGGGYTF
NA	TRBV5-6	few	TRBJ2-7	TGTGCCAGCAGCCCGGGTGGCCCCAAAGACGAGCAGTACTTC	CASSPGGPKDEQYF
NA	TRBV7-9	NA	TRBJ1-5	TGTGCCAGCAGCTTACAGGGTCAGCCCCAGCATTTT	CASSLQGQPQHF
TRBD2	TRBV25-1	NA	TRBJ2-3	TGTGCCAGCAGTCCAGCGGGGGGCGCCGATACGCAGTATTTT	CASSPAGGADTQYF
TRBD1	TRBV2	NA	TRBJ2-2	TGTGCCAGCAGTGCATATAGGGACAGGGGGCACACCGGGGAGCTGTTTTTT	CASSAYRDRGHTGELFF
TRBD2	TRBV12-3/TRBV12-4	NA	TRBJ2-3	TGTGCCAGCAGTTTTATAGCGGGGGGTGGCAATACGCAGTATTTT	CASSFIAGGGNTQYF
NA	TRBV24-1	many	TRBJ2-3	TGTGCCACCAGTGACTTCGCAGAATTCGAAGATACGCAGTATTTT	CATSDFAEFEDTQYF
TRBD1	TRBV6-6	NA	TRBJ2-7	TGTGCCAGCAGTTACCCTGAGACAGGGGGGAGCTCCTACGAGCAGTACTTC	CASSYPETGGSSYEQYF